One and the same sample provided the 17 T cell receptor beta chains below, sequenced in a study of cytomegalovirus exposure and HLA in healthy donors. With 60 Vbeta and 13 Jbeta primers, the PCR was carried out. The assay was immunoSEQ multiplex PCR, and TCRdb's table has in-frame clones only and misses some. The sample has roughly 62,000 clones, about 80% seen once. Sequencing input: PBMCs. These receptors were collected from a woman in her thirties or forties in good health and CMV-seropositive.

Here the CDR3 reads CASSELRVNYGYTF. The DNA of the CDR3 is TGTGCCAGCAGTGAGCTCCGGGTAAACTATGGCTACACCTTC. The chain joins TRBV6-1 to TRBJ1-2; D is unclear. Per the germline V gene, CDR1 is MNHNS and CDR2 is SASEGT. Trimming stripped 3 bases from V and 2 bases from J, with 10 bases between. CDR3 length: 14 residues.

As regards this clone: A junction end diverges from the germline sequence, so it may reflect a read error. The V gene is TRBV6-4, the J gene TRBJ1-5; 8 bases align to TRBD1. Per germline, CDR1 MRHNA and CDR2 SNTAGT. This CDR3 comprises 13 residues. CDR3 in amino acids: CVSSQDRDQPQHF. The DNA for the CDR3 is TGTGTCAGCAGCCAGGACAGGGACCAGCCCCAGCATTTT.

The CDR3 here is CASSHPTTDTQYF. Written as DNA, the CDR3 is TGTGCCAGCAGTCATCCAACAACAGATACGCAGTATTTT. V and J are TRBV28 and TRBJ2-3; no clear D gene. This CDR3 comprises 13 residues. Germline V gene data show CDR1 as MDHEN and CDR2 as SYDVKM. V was cut by 5 bases and J by 3 bases, with 9 bases left in between.

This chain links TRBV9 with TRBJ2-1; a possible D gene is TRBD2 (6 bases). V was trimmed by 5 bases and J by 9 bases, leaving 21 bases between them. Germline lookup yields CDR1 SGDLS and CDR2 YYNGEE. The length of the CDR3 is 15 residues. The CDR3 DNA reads TGTGCCAGCAGTCCGATCGAACTAGCTGGGGGTGAGCAGTTCTTC. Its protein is CASSPIELAGGEQFF.

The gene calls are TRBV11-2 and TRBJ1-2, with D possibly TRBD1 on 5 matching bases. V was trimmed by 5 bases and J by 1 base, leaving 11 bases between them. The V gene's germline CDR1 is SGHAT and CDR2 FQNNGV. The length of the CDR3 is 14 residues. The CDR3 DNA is TGTGCCAGCAGCACCCCGACAGTTAACTATGGCTACACCTTC. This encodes CASSTPTVNYGYTF.

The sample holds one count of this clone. Written as DNA, the CDR3 is TGTGCCAGCAGCCCCCGGGGGGATAATTCACCCCTCCACTTT. This encodes CASSPRGDNSPLHF. The J gene is TRBJ1-6, the V gene TRBV5-4; possible D gene TRBD1, 5 bases. This CDR3 has 14 amino acids. The germline V gene encodes CDR1 SGHNT and CDR2 YYREEE (reference sequence). Trimming stripped 4 bases from V and 5 bases from J, with 10 bases between. The entire variable domain, with the rest obtained from reference TRBV5-4 and TRBJ1-6, is as follows: ETGVTQSPTHLIKTRGQQVTLRCSSQSGHNTVSWYQQALGQGPQFIFQYYREEENGRGNFPPRFSGLQFPNYSSELNVNALELDDSALYLCASSPRGDNSPLHFGNGTRLTVT.

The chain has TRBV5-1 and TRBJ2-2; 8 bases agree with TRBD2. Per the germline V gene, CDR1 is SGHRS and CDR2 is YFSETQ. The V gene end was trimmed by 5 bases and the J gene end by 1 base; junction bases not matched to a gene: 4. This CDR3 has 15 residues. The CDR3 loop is CASSSSGGNTGELFF. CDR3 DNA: TGCGCCAGCAGTAGCAGCGGGGGGAACACCGGGGAGCTGTTTTTT.

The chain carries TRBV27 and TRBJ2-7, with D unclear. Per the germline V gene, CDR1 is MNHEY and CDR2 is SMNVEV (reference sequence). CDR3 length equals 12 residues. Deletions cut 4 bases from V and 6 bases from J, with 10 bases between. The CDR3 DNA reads TGTGCCAGCAGTTCACCCGCCGGCGAGCAGTACTTC. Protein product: CASSSPAGEQYF.

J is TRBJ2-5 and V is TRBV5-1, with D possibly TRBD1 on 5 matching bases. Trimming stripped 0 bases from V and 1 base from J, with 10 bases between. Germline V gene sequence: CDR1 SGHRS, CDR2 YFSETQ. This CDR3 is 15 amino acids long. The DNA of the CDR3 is TGCGCCAGCAGCTTGGAGCCAGGGCCCCAAGAGACCCAGTACTTC. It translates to CASSLEPGPQETQYF.

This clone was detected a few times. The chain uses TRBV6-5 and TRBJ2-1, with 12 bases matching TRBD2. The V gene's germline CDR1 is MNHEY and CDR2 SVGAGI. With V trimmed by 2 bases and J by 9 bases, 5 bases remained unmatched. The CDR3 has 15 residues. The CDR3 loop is CASSYRLAGGPEQFF. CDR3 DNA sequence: TGTGCCAGCAGTTACAGGCTAGCGGGGGGGCCTGAGCAGTTCTTC.

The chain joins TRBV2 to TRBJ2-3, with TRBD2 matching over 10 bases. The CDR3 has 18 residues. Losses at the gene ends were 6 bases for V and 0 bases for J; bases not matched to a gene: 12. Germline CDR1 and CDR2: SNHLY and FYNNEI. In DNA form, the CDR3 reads TGTGCCAGCAGCATTGCTAGCGGGGGTCCCTATAGCACAGATACGCAGTATTTT. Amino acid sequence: CASSIASGGPYSTDTQYF.

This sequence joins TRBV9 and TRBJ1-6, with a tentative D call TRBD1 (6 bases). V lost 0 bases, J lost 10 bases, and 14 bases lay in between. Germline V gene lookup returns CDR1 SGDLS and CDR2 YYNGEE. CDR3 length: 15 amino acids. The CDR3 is CASSVEQGWNSPLHF. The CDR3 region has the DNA TGTGCCAGCAGCGTAGAGCAGGGGTGGAACTCACCCCTCCACTTT.

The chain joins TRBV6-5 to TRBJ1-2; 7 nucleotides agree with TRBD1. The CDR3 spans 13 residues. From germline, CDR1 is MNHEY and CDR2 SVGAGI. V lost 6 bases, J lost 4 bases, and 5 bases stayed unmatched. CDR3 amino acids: CASSRDRVYGYTF. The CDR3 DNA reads TGTGCCAGCAGCCGCGACAGGGTCTATGGCTACACCTTC.

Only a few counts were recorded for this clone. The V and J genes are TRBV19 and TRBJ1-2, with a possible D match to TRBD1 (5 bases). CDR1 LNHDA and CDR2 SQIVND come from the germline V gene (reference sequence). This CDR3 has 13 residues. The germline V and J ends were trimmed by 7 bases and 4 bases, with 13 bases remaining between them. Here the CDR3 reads CASTRRDSYGYTF. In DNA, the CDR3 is TGTGCCAGTACCCGGCGGGACTCCTATGGCTACACCTTC.

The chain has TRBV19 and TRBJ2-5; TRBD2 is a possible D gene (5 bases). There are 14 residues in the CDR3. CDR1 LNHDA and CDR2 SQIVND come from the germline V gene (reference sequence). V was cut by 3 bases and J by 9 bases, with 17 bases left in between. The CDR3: CASSMRAEGGSQYF. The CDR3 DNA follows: TGTGCCAGTAGTATGAGGGCCGAAGGTGGGTCCCAGTACTTC.

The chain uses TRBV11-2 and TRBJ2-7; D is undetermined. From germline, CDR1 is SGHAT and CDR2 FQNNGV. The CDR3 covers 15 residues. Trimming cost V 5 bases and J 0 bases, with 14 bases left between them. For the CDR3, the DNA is TGTGCCAGCAGCCCCACAACGAGGAGCTCCTACGAGCAGTACTTC. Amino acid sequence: CASSPTTRSSYEQYF.

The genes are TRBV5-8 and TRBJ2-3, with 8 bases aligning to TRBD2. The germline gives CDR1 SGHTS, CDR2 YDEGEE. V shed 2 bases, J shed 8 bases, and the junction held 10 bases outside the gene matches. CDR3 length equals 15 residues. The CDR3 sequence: CASSFRGLDVGTQYF. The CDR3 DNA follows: TGTGCCAGCAGCTTTCGGGGACTAGATGTTGGTACGCAGTATTTT. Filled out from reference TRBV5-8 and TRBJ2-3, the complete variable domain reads EAGVTQSPTHLIKTRGQQATLRCSPISGHTSVYWYQQALGLGLQFLLWYDEGEERNRGNFPPRFSGRQFPNYSSELNVNALELEDSALYLCASSFRGLDVGTQYFGPGTRLTVL.